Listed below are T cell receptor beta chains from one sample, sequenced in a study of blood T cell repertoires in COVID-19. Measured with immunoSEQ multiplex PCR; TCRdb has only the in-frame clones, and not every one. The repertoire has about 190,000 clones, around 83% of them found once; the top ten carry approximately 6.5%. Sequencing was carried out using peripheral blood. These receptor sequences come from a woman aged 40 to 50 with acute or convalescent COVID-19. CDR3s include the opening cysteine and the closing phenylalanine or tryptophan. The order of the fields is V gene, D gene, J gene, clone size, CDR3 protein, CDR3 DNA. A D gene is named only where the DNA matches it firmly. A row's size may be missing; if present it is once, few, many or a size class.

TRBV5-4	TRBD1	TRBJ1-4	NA	CASSYNRGLNEKLFF	TGTGCCAGCAGCTACAACAGGGGGCTTAATGAAAAACTGTTTTTT
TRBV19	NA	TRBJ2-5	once	CASSRLQGAETQYF	TGTGCCAGTAGTAGATTACAGGGAGCGGAGACCCAGTACTTC
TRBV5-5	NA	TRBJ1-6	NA	CASRLPGGSPLHF	TGTGCCAGCAGGTTACCGGGTGGTTCACCCCTCCACTTT
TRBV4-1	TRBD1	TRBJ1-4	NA	CASSQTPGQGNEKLFF	TGCGCCAGCAGCCAAACCCCGGGACAGGGGAATGAAAAACTGTTTTTT
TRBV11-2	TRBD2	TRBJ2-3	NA	CASSSLAGGDPDTQYF	TGTGCCAGCAGCTCCCTAGCGGGAGGAGACCCAGATACGCAGTATTTT
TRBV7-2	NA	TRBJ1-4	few	CASSRGSNEKLFF	TGTGCCAGTTCTCGGGGGTCTAATGAAAAACTGTTTTTT
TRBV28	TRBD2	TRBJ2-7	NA	CASSTAGLAGISLQYF	TGTGCCAGCAGTACCGCCGGGCTAGCGGGTATCTCGCTGCAGTACTTC
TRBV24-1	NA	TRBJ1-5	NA	CATSDSSDRIGQPQHF	TGTGCCACCAGTGATTCCTCCGACAGGATAGGTCAGCCCCAGCATTTT
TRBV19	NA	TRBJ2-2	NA	CASSRGWMPNGELFF	TGTGCCAGTAGTCGCGGATGGATGCCAAACGGGGAGCTGTTTTTT
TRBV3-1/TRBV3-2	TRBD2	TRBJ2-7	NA	CASSQEGAGGLFEQYF	TGTGCCAGCAGCCAAGAAGGTGCGGGGGGACTTTTCGAGCAGTACTTC
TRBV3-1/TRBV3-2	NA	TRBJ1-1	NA	CASSQEGWGDRTEAFF	TGTGCCAGCAGCCAAGAAGGGTGGGGGGACCGCACTGAAGCTTTCTTT
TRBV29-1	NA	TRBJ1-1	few	CSVEGSAWPEAFF	TGCAGCGTTGAAGGGTCAGCGTGGCCTGAAGCTTTCTTT
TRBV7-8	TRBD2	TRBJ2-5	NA	CASRGLAGPQETQYF	TGTGCCAGCAGAGGCCTAGCGGGGCCTCAAGAGACCCAGTACTTC
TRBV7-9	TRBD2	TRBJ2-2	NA	CASSDWGGTGELFF	TGTGCCAGCTCGGACTGGGGGGGCACCGGGGAGCTGTTTTTT
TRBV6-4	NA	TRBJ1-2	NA	CVRQQWRDTNGAGYTF	TGTGTCCGCCAGCAGTGGAGGGATACGAACGGGGCCGGCTACACCTTC
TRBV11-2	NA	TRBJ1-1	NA	CASSRLAGTEAFF	TGTGCCAGCAGCAGATTGGCCGGGACTGAAGCTTTCTTT
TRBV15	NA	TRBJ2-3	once	CATSRGTFGNTDTQYF	TGTGCCACCAGCAGAGGGACATTCGGAAACACAGATACGCAGTATTTT
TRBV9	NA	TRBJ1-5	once	CASSVGVGEVSQPQHF	TGTGCCAGCAGCGTAGGGGTAGGGGAGGTGAGTCAGCCCCAGCATTTT
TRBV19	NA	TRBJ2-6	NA	CASREPGGANVLTF	TGTGCCAGCCGAGAACCCGGGGGGGCCAACGTCCTGACTTTC
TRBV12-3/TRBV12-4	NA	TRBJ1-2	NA	CASTPGGATGYTF	TGTGCCAGCACTCCGGGGGGGGCGACGGGCTACACCTTC
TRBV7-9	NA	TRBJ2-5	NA	CASSPRGPETQYF	TGTGCCAGCAGCCCCAGGGGACCGGAGACCCAGTACTTC
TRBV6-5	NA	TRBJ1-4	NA	CASSYTFFRANEKLFF	TGTGCCAGCAGTTACACATTTTTCAGGGCTAATGAAAAACTGTTTTTT
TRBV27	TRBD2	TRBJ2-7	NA	CASTKMGGGEQYF	TGTGCCAGCACCAAAATGGGGGGGGGCGAGCAGTACTTC
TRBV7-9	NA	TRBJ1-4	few	CASSRGVSTTAKLFF	TGTGCCAGCAGTCGTGGTGTGTCGACGACAGCAAAACTGTTTTTT
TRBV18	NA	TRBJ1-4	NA	CASSPRGPNEKLFF	TGTGCCAGCTCACCAAGGGGCCCGAATGAAAAACTGTTTTTT
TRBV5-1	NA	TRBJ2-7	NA	CASSWGATGLGAYEQYF	TGCGCCAGCAGCTGGGGGGCGACAGGGCTGGGGGCCTACGAGCAGTACTTC
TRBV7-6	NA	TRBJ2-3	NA	CASRREDTQYF	TGTGCCAGCAGACGGGAAGATACGCAGTATTTT
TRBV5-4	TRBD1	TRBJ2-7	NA	CASSLDRVRSYEQYF	TGTGCCAGCAGCTTAGACAGGGTGAGGTCCTACGAGCAGTACTTC
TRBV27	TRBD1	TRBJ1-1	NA	CASSSPSANRGDTEAFF	TGTGCCAGCAGTTCGCCGAGTGCCAACAGGGGAGACACTGAAGCTTTCTTT
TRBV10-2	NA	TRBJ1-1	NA	CASRPRAGVEAFF	TGCGCCAGCAGACCAAGAGCAGGGGTTGAAGCTTTCTTT
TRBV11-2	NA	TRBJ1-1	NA	CASSLEAGEAFF	TGTGCCAGCAGCTTAGAGGCAGGTGAAGCTTTCTTT
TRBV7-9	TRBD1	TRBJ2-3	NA	CASSLIGRGQGTDTQYF	TGTGCCAGCAGCTTAATAGGACGTGGACAGGGCACAGATACGCAGTATTTT
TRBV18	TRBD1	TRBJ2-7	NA	CASSLQTTGAYEQYF	TGTGCCAGCTCCCTACAAACAACAGGGGCCTACGAGCAGTACTTC
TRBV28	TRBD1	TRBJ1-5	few	CASRPGQGRQPQHF	TGTGCCAGCAGGCCGGGACAGGGGAGGCAGCCCCAGCATTTT
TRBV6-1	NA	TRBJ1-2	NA	CASSDGAGDYGYTF	TGTGCCAGCAGTGATGGAGCAGGGGACTATGGCTACACCTTC
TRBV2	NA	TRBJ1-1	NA	CASSGPFRGTEAFF	TGTGCCAGCAGTGGGCCCTTCAGGGGCACTGAAGCTTTCTTT
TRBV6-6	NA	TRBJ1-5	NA	CASSYTPGVNQPQHF	TGTGCCAGCAGTTACACCCCCGGGGTGAATCAGCCCCAGCATTTT
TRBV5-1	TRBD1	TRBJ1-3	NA	CASSRSTGVTGNTIYF	TGCGCCAGCAGCAGAAGTACAGGGGTTACCGGAAACACCATATATTTT
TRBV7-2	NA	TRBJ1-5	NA	CASSSEQGFGQPQHF	TGTGCCAGCAGCTCGGAGCAGGGGTTCGGACAGCCCCAGCATTTT
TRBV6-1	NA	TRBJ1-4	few	CASSEARWITTNEKLFF	TGTGCCAGCAGTGAAGCGAGGTGGATAACAACTAATGAAAAACTGTTTTTT
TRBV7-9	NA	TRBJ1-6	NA	CASSLDGRGNSPLHF	TGTGCCAGCAGCTTAGACGGCAGGGGCAATTCACCCCTCCACTTT
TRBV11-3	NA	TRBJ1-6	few	CASSSWEGSPLHF	TGTGCCAGCAGCTCCTGGGAGGGTTCACCCCTCCACTTT
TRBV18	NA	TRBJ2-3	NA	CANSPPLGRVPDTQYF	TGTGCCAACTCACCACCGTTGGGCAGGGTCCCAGATACGCAGTATTTT
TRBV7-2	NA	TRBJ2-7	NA	CASSFGGSRYEQYF	TGTGCCAGCAGCTTCGGTGGGAGTAGGTACGAGCAGTACTTC
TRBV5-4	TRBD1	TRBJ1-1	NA	CASSRGAGTARRDTEAFF	TGTGCCAGCAGCAGGGGAGCCGGGACAGCCCGTCGTGACACTGAAGCTTTCTTT
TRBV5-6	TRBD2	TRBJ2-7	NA	CASSLAGTSVLEQYF	TGTGCCAGCAGCTTGGCCGGGACTAGCGTCCTCGAGCAGTACTTC
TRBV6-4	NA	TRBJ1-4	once	CASREGETTNEKLFF	TGTGCCAGCCGGGAGGGGGAGACAACTAATGAAAAACTGTTTTTT
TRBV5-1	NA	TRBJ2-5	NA	CASSLGIRETQYF	TGCGCCAGCAGCTTGGGTATTCGGGAGACCCAGTACTTC
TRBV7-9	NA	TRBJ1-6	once	CASSLDSSSGSPLHF	TGTGCCAGCAGCTTAGATAGCTCGTCGGGTTCACCCCTCCACTTT
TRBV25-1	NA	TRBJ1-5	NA	CASSGPGGNQPQHF	TGTGCCAGCAGTGGCCCCGGTGGCAATCAGCCCCAGCATTTT
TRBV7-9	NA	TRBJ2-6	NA	CASSPQGSGANVLTF	TGTGCCAGCAGCCCACAGGGCTCTGGGGCCAACGTCCTGACTTTC